The TCR beta chain described here comes from a study of PD-L1 blockade in urothelial cancer (dated by TCRdb to 2016 to 2017). Context from the whole study: All patients started therapy around 2014 and received atezolizumab 1,200 mg intravenously every 3 weeks. In the same patients who had TCR sequencing, pretreatment tumors also underwent whole exome sequencing and RNA sequencing. Pretreatment blood TCR-seq was available for around 29 patients, at least one posttreatment blood collection was obtained for some 24 patients, and tumor TCR-seq was available for some 24 patients. The study, an exploratory multi-omic analysis, examined somatic, immune and clinical correlates of response to PD-L1 blockade with atezolizumab in urothelial cancer. An ECOG performance status of 0 or 1 was recorded for the patients, and 0 to 3 prior chemotherapy regimens had been received by the patients. About 90% of the 29 patients were males with bladder-origin urothelial cancer, and about 65% of the roughly 29 reported a prior smoking history. Blood samples gave a median of 141,255 T cells and approximately 85,000 unique TCRs, with a median clonality of roughly 0.081. Durable clinical benefit was achieved by nine patients but not by the remaining 20. Progression-free survival longer than 6 months counted as durable clinical benefit, and TCR features were additionally tested against both progression-free and overall survival. Blood samples were analyzed at 3 weeks after treatment start (second dose) and at 6 weeks after treatment start. Pretreatment tumor samples and matched peripheral blood, collected serially before and after atezolizumab treatment, underwent TCR sequencing. Study-wide conclusions, independent of this receptor: Small sample size (n ≈ 29) and many exploratory analyses mean the results are intended to be hypothesis-generating. Patients with durable benefit showed greater expansion of tumor-associated TCR clones in peripheral blood 3 weeks after starting treatment (n = 22, p = 0.022). Improved progression-free and overall survival was found to be associated with pretreatment peripheral blood TCR clonality below the median.

The time point label on this specimen signifies: pretreatment peripheral blood. A cohort of 25 to 30 patients with locally advanced or metastatic urothelial carcinoma, treated at Memorial Sloan Kettering on a trial protocol, was included. Peripheral blood mononuclear cells were collected pretreatment and during treatment, with between 1 and 8 total time points per patient. The Qiagen DNeasy Blood extraction kit was used to purify genomic DNA from total PBMCs and tumor samples. Collected pretreatment and during treatment, PBMCs were isolated and stored as previously described. Each PCR received spiked-in synthetic TCR analog templates so that absolute template abundance could be estimated from read counts. The immunoSEQ assay was used to amplify TCRbeta CDR3 regions from genomic DNA with bias-controlled V and J gene primers. Sequencing of rearranged TCRbeta segments was performed at approximately 20X coverage. On the authors' methods: Clustering was used to correct sequencing errors, and CDR3s were annotated against IMGT to assign V, D and J genes. Out-of-frame and stop-codon sequences were excluded, and only productive TCRbeta rearrangements were used in downstream analyses. Clonality was computed as one minus Shannon entropy normalized by the log of the number of unique productive sequences. Fisher's exact test with Benjamini-Hochberg correction, using a cutoff of adjusted p below 0.01, was how clones that differed between time points or between blood and tumor were identified. Imported from immuneACCESS, the table was reduced by TCRdb to in-frame sequences with V and J called. These copies leave out some clones; in studies compared against another copy, an unresolved V gene accounts for under half, and the cause of the remainder is not known. The DNA was the basis for D and trimming; V, J and clone size are from that table. The sample table holds about 79,000 clones, of which about 90% were seen once. The biggest ten clones account for under 15% of the sample.

For this clone: Its binding antigen is unknown. Base qualities are not provided; no much larger clone lies one nucleotide away.

Including cysteine and phenylalanine, the CDR3 has 14 amino acids. The only DNA kept is the CDR3, 42 bases in frame from the first base. V is reduced by 6 bases and J by 4 bases, leaving a spacing of 13 bases between them. According to the germline V gene, CDR1 reads LGHNA and CDR2 reads YNFKEQ. This receptor chain uses TRBV4-2 and TRBJ1-3; TRBD1 is perhaps the D gene, given 5 matching bases. The sequence was collected from a man aged 60-69 years with urothelial cancer. Sequencing was performed on PBMCs, taken around atezolizumab (anti-PD-L1) treatment. The DNA sequence follows: TGTGCCAGCAGACAGGTGGCCGGGGGAAACACCATATATTTT. This translates into CASRQVAGGNTIYF.